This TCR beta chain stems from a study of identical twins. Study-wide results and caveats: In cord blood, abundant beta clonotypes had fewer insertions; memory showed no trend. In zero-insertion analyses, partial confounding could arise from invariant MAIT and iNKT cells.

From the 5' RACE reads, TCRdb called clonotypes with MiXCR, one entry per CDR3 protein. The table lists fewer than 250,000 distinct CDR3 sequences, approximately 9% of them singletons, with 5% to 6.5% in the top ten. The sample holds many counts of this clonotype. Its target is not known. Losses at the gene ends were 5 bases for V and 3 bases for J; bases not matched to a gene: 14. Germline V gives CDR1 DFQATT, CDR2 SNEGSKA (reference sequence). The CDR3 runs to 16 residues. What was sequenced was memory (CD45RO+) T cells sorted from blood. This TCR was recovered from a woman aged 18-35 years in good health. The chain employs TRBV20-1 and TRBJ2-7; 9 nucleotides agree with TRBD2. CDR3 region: CSALPTTGTSYYEQYF. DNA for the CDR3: TGCAGTGCTCTCCCGACCACCGGGACTAGCTACTACGAGCAGTACTTC.